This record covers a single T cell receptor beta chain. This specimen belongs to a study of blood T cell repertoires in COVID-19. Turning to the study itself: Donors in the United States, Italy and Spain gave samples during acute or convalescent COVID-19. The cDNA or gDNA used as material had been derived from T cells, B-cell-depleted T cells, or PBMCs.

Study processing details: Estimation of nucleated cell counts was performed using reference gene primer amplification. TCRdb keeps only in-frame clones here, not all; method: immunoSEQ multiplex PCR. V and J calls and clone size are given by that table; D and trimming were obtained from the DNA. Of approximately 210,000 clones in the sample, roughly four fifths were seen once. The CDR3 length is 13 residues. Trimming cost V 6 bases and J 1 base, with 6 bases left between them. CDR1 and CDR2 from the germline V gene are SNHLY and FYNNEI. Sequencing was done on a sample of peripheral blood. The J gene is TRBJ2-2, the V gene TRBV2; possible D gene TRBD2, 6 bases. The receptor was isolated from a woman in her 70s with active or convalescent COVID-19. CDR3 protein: CASRGLNTGELFF. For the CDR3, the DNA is TGTGCCAGCAGGGGACTGAACACCGGGGAGCTGTTTTTT.